This entry concerns a single T cell receptor (beta chain). The specificity of this receptor is unknown. No qualities accompany the bases; no much larger clone lies one base away. This sample stems from a study of T cell responses to AZD1222 COVID-19 vaccine (dated by TCRdb to the early 2020s). General notes on the study: TCR sequencing was performed for 233 trial participants, of whom about 200 were given two doses of AZD1222 and some 26 were given two doses of MenACWY control vaccine. Enrollment into the trials was organized by age into subgroups of 18-55, 56-69 and 70-plus years, and those subgroups contained roughly 150, 30 and 60 TCR-sequenced participants, respectively.

Per the publication, the time point label means: about 28 days (+/-7) after the second vaccine dose. AZD1222 recipients given second doses at about 4 weeks or at about 12 weeks were pooled, since spike-specific TCR depth and breadth were not found to differ between the two schedules. Vaccinee samples came from UK trials COV001 and COV002, including a single-blind randomized controlled phase 2/3 trial of AZD1222 (ChAdOx1 nCoV-19) in healthy adults. For TCRbeta chain sequencing, PBMC samples from trial participants were taken at day 0 and at day 28 after the second dose. The CDR3 regions of human TCRbeta chains were analyzed by immunosequencing. The authors' analysis ran thus. TCRs in the repertoires were matched against a reference library of SARS-CoV-2-specific TCRs that had been generated with the MIRA antigen-specificity platform. Breadth was defined as the fraction of unique TCRs that were SARS-CoV-2-associated. Depth was defined as the fraction of total T cells that were SARS-CoV-2-associated. Using the MIRA data, each spike-specific TCR was assigned both to the spike region to which the TCR was reactive and to a CD4 or CD8 class. Log10-transformed breadth and depth values were compared by one-way ANOVA with Sidak's multiple comparisons tests. TCRdb carries this immuneACCESS record with in-frame sequences only. Its versions omit some clonotypes, under half of them owing to an unresolved V gene in the studies checked, with the rest unexplained. Clone size and the V and J calls come from that table; the DNA yielded D and trimming. The sample table lists about 80,000 clones, 70% to 90% of them with a count of one. The ten largest make up about 10% of the sample.

Its CDR3 holds 11 amino acids, cysteine through phenylalanine. Only the CDR3 region is kept as DNA, spanning 33 bases read in frame from base 1. The germline V gene (reference sequence) yields LNHDA for CDR1 and SQIVND for CDR2. V drops 4 bases and J drops 8 bases, leaving 7 bases in between. Results the study describes overall, beyond this receptor: After two AZD1222 doses, spike-specific TCR breadth and depth were significantly higher than at day 0 and than in MenACWY recipients. Conclusions about previously exposed vaccinees were limited because only six or seven AZD1222 recipients were SARS-CoV-2 seropositive at baseline. CD4 TCRs associated with the vaccine covered the entire spike protein, and the dominant responses were in regions 160-218 and 743-854. The 56-69-year group was small, and its depth increase did not reach significance, likely because of low power. Participants were mostly white British and included more females than males, and it was suggested by the authors that clonal diversity may have been underestimated. Reportedly, close to half of the unique spike-specific TCRs recognized epitopes lying outside the regions that are mutated in the B.1.351 and B.1.1.7 variants. Because no day 14 peak-response samples were available, the repertoires could be characterized only after the peak T cell response.

The chain is assembled from TRBV19 and TRBJ2-3; no confident D gene assignment can be made. This TCR was sampled from an adult who received the AZD1222 COVID-19 vaccine. The sequencing used peripheral blood, collected 28 days after the second AZD1222 dose. In nucleotides, the sequence is TGTGCCAGTAGTAACCAGTTTACGCAGTATTTT. It encodes CASSNQFTQYF.